This TCR beta chain was identified during a study of control samples from healthy donors and cancer patients (TCRdb year 2020). Regarding this clone: Its antigen specificity is not known. No base quality information exists; no much larger clone differs at one position.

Library method: the immunoSEQ multiplex PCR assay. Sourced from immuneACCESS, this table was stored by TCRdb with only in-frame sequences that have V and J called. A share of the clones is absent; for the studies checked, an unresolved V gene accounts for under half, and the remainder has no known explanation. This sample gives some 120,000 clones in total; 91% of them show up just once. The top ten clonotypes cover roughly 8.6% of the sample. The CDR1 and CDR2 encoded by the germline V gene (reference sequence) are LGHDT and YNNKEL. V sheds 3 bases and J sheds 4 bases, leaving 11 bases between their ends. Reading from cysteine to phenylalanine, the CDR3 counts 14 amino acids. Only CDR3 DNA is held: 42 bases, read in frame from base 1.

The sequence joins TRBV3-1 (or the pseudogene TRBV3-2) to TRBJ2-3, with the D gene not confidently named. Sequencing was carried out using blood. The receptor was isolated from a man aged 18 to 35 in good health. The DNA reads as follows: TGTGCCAGCAGCCATTCGGGCAGCCCAGATACGCAGTATTTT. It specifies CASSHSGSPDTQYF.